The 20 T cell receptor beta chains below come from one sample, sequenced in a study of cytomegalovirus exposure and HLA in healthy donors. Use of 60 Vbeta and 13 Jbeta primers characterized the PCR. Using immunoSEQ multiplex PCR, the repertoire was profiled, and TCRdb retains in-frame clones only, with some absent. The data contain 120,000 to 150,000 clones, 75% to 80% of them seen just once; the ten biggest clones take up about 0.64%. The sample comprised PBMCs. All receptors come from a male donor in good health and CMV-seronegative.

The V and J genes are TRBV5-1 and TRBJ1-1, with TRBD1 identical over 7 bases. The CDR3 is made up of 15 amino acids. V was clipped by 0 bases and J by 1 base; unmatched bases: 3. Germline V gives CDR1 SGHRS, CDR2 YFSETQ. CDR3 DNA: TGCGCCAGCAGCTTGGTGGGGGACAGGAACACTGAAGCTTTCTTT. As protein: CASSLVGDRNTEAFF.

The chain couples TRBV5-1 to TRBJ1-4; TRBD1 is a possible D gene (5 bases). This CDR3 region has 16 residues. CDR1 is SGHRS and CDR2 is YFSETQ in the germline V gene. Trimming removed 0 bases at V and 5 bases at J, with 14 bases between. The CDR3 bases are TGCGCCAGCAGCTTGGCCCAGACAGCAGTAAATGAAAAACTGTTTTTT. It is translated as CASSLAQTAVNEKLFF.

J is TRBJ1-1 and V is TRBV2; 11 nucleotides agree with TRBD1. Per germline, CDR1 SNHLY and CDR2 FYNNEI. V shed 8 bases, J shed 3 bases, and the junction held 2 bases outside the gene matches. The CDR3 spans 13 residues. The CDR3, as DNA: TGTGCCAGCCCGGGACAGGGGGACACTGAAGCTTTCTTT. It yields the protein CASPGQGDTEAFF.

The rearrangement uses TRBV5-1 and TRBJ2-5; 8 nucleotides agree with TRBD1. This CDR3 comprises 15 residues. After removal of 4 bases from V and 2 bases from J, the junction contained 7 bases not matched to a gene. The V gene's germline CDR1 is SGHRS and CDR2 YFSETQ. The DNA of the CDR3 is TGCGCCAGCAGCACCGGACAGGGCGCTCAAGAGACCCAGTACTTC. As protein: CASSTGQGAQETQYF. Variable domain in full (rest from reference TRBV5-1 and TRBJ2-5): KAGVTQTPRYLIKTRGQQVTLSCSPISGHRSVSWYQQTPGQGLQFLFEYFSETQRNKGNFPGRFSGRQFSNSRSEMNVSTLELGDSALYLCASSTGQGAQETQYFGPGTRLLVL.

The CDR3 DNA reads TGTGCCATCAGTGGGACTTCGGACAGGGGTTACACTGAAGCTTTCTTT. It yields the protein CAISGTSDRGYTEAFF. The chain has TRBV10-3 and TRBJ1-1, with 9 bases that match TRBD1. This CDR3 region has 16 residues. Trimming removed 4 bases from V and 3 bases from J; junction bases left unmatched: 9. CDR1 and CDR2 (germline): ENHRY, SYGVKD.

The gene calls are TRBV10-3 and TRBJ2-7, with 7 bases fitting TRBD1. This CDR3 has 14 amino acids. In germline, CDR1 is ENHRY, CDR2 SYGVKD. J was trimmed by 3 bases and V by 4 bases; bases with no gene match: 6. This chain's CDR3 is CAISAPGTDYEQYF. The CDR3 DNA follows: TGTGCCATCAGTGCTCCCGGGACAGACTACGAGCAGTACTTC.

The chain has TRBV7-6 and TRBJ1-6, with TRBD1 matching over 7 bases. V gave up 1 base and J gave up 9 bases; unmatched junction bases: 6. Germline V gene data show CDR1 as SGHVS and CDR2 as FNYEAQ. The CDR3 is 15 amino acids. CDR3 amino acids: CASSLGTGRVSPLHF. The CDR3 DNA sequence: TGTGCCAGCAGCTTAGGGACAGGTCGGGTTTCACCCCTCCACTTT.

The rearrangement joins TRBV27 to TRBJ1-6; D unresolved. CDR1 is MNHEY and CDR2 is SMNVEV in the germline V gene (reference sequence). There are 13 residues in the CDR3. V was clipped by 4 bases and J by 4 bases, with 5 bases between them. The CDR3 DNA sequence: TGTGCCAGCAGTTCCAAATATAATTCACCCCTCCACTTT. Translating it yields CASSSKYNSPLHF.

V and J are TRBV5-1 and TRBJ2-7, with 10 nucleotides matching TRBD2. The CDR3 totals 14 residues. V lost 2 bases and J lost 6; bases outside the gene matches: 5. Germline CDR1 and CDR2: SGHRS and YFSETQ. The DNA of the CDR3 is TGCGCCAGCAGCTTAGCGGGAGGGAGCCGCGAGCAGTACTTC. Translating it yields CASSLAGGSREQYF.

CDR3 DNA sequence: TGCAGCGTTGAAGAAGGGGGGGAGGGCTACACCTTC. This translates into CSVEEGGEGYTF. The chain uses TRBV29-1 and TRBJ1-2, with a possible D match to TRBD1 (6 bases). The CDR3 runs to 12 residues. The V end was cut by 0 bases, the J end by 8 bases, with 10 bases between. CDR1 SQVTM and CDR2 ANQGSEA come from the germline V gene.

The genes are TRBV5-1 and TRBJ1-6; TRBD1 matches at 7 bases. The ends lost 0 bases at V and 8 bases at J; junction bases unmatched: 5. The CDR3 sequence is 15 residues long. Per the germline V gene, CDR1 is SGHRS and CDR2 is YFSETQ. The CDR3 nucleotides are TGCGCCAGCAGCTTGGGCGGGCAGGGGGATTCACCCCTCCACTTT. As protein: CASSLGGQGDSPLHF.

This sequence joins TRBV5-4 and TRBJ2-1, with TRBD1 matching 8 bases. Germline-derived CDR1 and CDR2 are SGHNT and YYREEE (reference sequence). J lost 5 bases, V lost 3 bases, and 4 bases had no gene match. The CDR3 has 14 amino acids. The CDR3 sequence is CASSSTGVDNEQFF. The CDR3 DNA is TGTGCCAGCAGCTCGACAGGGGTGGACAATGAGCAGTTCTTC.

The chain combines TRBV5-4 with TRBJ1-6, with TRBD1 identical over 8 bases. CDR3 length: 17 residues. CDR1 is SGHNT and CDR2 is YYREEE in the germline V gene (reference sequence). The trim removed 4 bases at V and 5 bases at J, leaving 11 bases unmatched. Here the CDR3 DNA reads TGTGCCAGCAGCCAGGGGGCCAGGCTCTCTAATAATTCACCCCTCCACTTT. Its protein product is CASSQGARLSNNSPLHF.

This clone was detected a few times. J is TRBJ2-1 and V is TRBV5-4, with a tentative D call TRBD1 (5 bases). Deletions cut 4 bases from V and 0 bases from J, with 11 bases between. Germline V gives CDR1 SGHNT, CDR2 YYREEE (reference sequence). This CDR3 comprises 15 residues. As DNA, the CDR3 is TGTGCCAGCAGCACAGGACAAGACTCCTACAATGAGCAGTTCTTC. Its protein product is CASSTGQDSYNEQFF.

The J gene is TRBJ2-4, the V gene TRBV4-3; tentative D call: TRBD1 (6 bases). CDR1 LGHNA and CDR2 YSLEER come from the germline V gene. The length of the CDR3 is 12 residues. V was cut by 5 bases and J by 6 bases, with 8 bases left in between. CDR3 nucleotide sequence: TGCGCCAGCAGCTCGGACAGAAACATTCAGTACTTC. Translated, it gives CASSSDRNIQYF.

The chain joins TRBV29-1 to TRBJ2-1, with 10 bases lining up with TRBD2. Germline V lookup: CDR1 SQVTM, CDR2 ANQGSEA. The CDR3 is 14 amino acids. V lost 8 bases to trimming and J lost 6 bases; unmatched junction nucleotides: 10. The CDR3 loop is CSCSIAGGGNEQFF. The CDR3 DNA is TGCAGCTGCTCAATAGCGGGGGGCGGCAATGAGCAGTTCTTC.

V usage is TRBV7-3 and J usage is TRBJ2-2, with D tentatively TRBD1 (5 bases). The length of the CDR3 is 14 residues. V lost 8 bases, J lost 0 bases, and 10 bases lay in between. The V gene's germline CDR1 is SGHTA and CDR2 FQGTGA. The CDR3 DNA sequence: TGTGCCAGCTTATGGGGCCCGAACACCGGGGAGCTGTTTTTT. It codes for CASLWGPNTGELFF. The entire variable domain, with the rest obtained from reference TRBV7-3 and TRBJ2-2, is as follows: GAGVSQTPSNKVTEKGKYVELRCDPISGHTALYWYRQSLGQGPEFLIYFQGTGAADDSGLPNDRFFAVRPEGSVSTLKIQRTERGDSAVYLCASLWGPNTGELFFGEGSRLTVL.

This chain connects TRBV6-5 to TRBJ2-7; D is possibly TRBD2 (6 bases). The V end was cut by 0 bases, the J end by 7 bases, with 13 bases between. The germline V gene has CDR1 MNHEY and CDR2 SVGAGI. The CDR3 sequence is 14 residues long. For the CDR3, the DNA is TGTGCCAGCAGTTACTCGAGGGAGGCGGGAGAGCAGTACTTC. Residues: CASSYSREAGEQYF.

The chain recombines TRBV7-9 with TRBJ2-7; TRBD2 agrees at 13 bases. Trimming removed 1 base from V and 6 bases from J; junction bases left unmatched: 3. The CDR3 is made up of 15 amino acids. Germline V gene sequence: CDR1 SEHNR, CDR2 FQNEAQ (reference sequence). The CDR3 is CASSLELAGGPEQYF. CDR3 bases: TGTGCCAGCAGCTTAGAACTAGCGGGAGGGCCCGAGCAGTACTTC. The whole variable domain, remainder taken from reference TRBV7-9 and TRBJ2-7, is DTGVSQNPRHKITKRGQNVTFRCDPISEHNRLYWYRQTLGQGPEFLTYFQNEAQLEKSRLLSDRFSAERPKGSFSTLEIQRTEQGDSAMYLCASSLELAGGPEQYFGPGTRLTVT.

The chain links TRBV5-6 to TRBJ1-4; 8 positions match TRBD1. The J segment lost 7 bases and the V segment lost 0 bases, leaving 5 bases of the junction unmatched. This CDR3 is 15 amino acids long. Germline V gene sequence: CDR1 SGHDT, CDR2 YYEEEE. CDR3 amino acids: CASSLEDRVGEKLFF. The CDR3 DNA reads as TGTGCCAGCAGCTTGGAGGACAGGGTTGGTGAAAAACTGTTTTTT.